The T cell receptor beta chain under discussion was sequenced for a study of cytomegalovirus exposure and HLA in healthy donors. A multiplex PCR was run with 60 Vbeta primers and 13 Jbeta primers. The method was immunoSEQ multiplex PCR; TCRdb's version includes in-frame clones alone and lacks a portion of them. The sample yields about 190,000 clones, over 70% seen once. Points from the study as a whole: Earlier results showed most TCR beta V segments being productive about 90% or about 30% of the time.

Regarding this clone: Its antigen is currently unknown.

V lost 5 bases and J 2 bases, leaving 3 bases between the germline ends. This CDR3 contains 12 residues. Per the germline V gene, CDR1 is MGHDK and CDR2 is SYGVNS. Unrecorded immune exposure was likely among donors, who were nominally healthy when sampled. The clonotype was recovered from a man under 40 in good health and CMV-seronegative. The chain is built from TRBV25-1 and TRBJ1-4, with unresolved D. Sequencing used PBMCs. This CDR3 reads CASSLTNEKLFF. Written as DNA, the CDR3 is TGTGCCAGCAGTCTGACTAATGAAAAACTGTTTTTT.